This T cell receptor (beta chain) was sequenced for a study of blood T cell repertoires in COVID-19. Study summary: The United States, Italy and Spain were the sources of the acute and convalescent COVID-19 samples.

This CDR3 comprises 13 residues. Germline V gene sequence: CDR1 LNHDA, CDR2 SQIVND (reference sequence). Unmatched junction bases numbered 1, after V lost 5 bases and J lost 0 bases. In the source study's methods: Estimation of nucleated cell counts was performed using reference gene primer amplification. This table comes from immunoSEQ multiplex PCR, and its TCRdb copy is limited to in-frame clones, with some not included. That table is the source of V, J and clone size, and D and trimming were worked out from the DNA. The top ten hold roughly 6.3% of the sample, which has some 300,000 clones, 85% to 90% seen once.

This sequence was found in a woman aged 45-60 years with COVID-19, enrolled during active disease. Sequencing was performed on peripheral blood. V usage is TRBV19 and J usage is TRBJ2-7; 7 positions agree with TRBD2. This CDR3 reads CASSWTSSYEQYF. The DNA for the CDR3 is TGTGCCAGTAGTTGGACTAGCTCCTACGAGCAGTACTTC. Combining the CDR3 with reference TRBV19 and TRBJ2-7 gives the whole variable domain DGGITQSPKYLFRKEGQNVTLSCEQNLNHDAMYWYRQDPGQGLRLIYYSQIVNDFQKGDIAEGYSVSREKKESFPLTVTSAQKNPTAFYLCASSWTSSYEQYFGPGTRLTVT.